A selection of T cell receptor beta chains follows, all from one sample in a study of blood T cell repertoires in COVID-19. Data came from immunoSEQ multiplex PCR; TCRdb stores just in-frame clones and leaves some out. The top ten clones hold 3.4% of a sample with 200,000 to 250,000 clones, roughly 80% of them seen once. Sample: peripheral blood. Receptors originate from a woman aged 18-30 years with acute or convalescent COVID-19. Both conserved end residues are part of each CDR3. Each record gives: D gene, V gene, J gene, clone size, CDR3 protein, CDR3 DNA. A D gene is named only where the DNA matches it firmly. Clone size is stated in some rows and not others, as once, few, many or a class when expanded.

TRBD1	TRBV6-2/TRBV6-3	TRBJ1-6	.	CASSYAGQDLYNSPLHF	TGTGCCAGCAGTTACGCCGGACAGGACCTCTATAATTCACCCCTCCACTTT
.	TRBV12-1	TRBJ2-1	.	CASSFDRGEDNEQFF	TGTGCCAGCAGCTTCGACAGGGGAGAGGACAATGAGCAGTTCTTC
.	TRBV7-2	TRBJ2-3	.	CASTLGTGTDTQYF	TGTGCCAGCACCCTGGGAACGGGAACAGATACGCAGTATTTT
.	TRBV5-8	TRBJ1-1	many	CASSFRENTEAFF	TGTGCCAGCAGCTTCCGCGAGAACACTGAAGCTTTCTTT
TRBD1	TRBV6-6	TRBJ2-6	.	CASSRDRSEAGANVLTF	TGTGCCAGCAGTCGGGACAGGTCGGAAGCGGGGGCCAACGTCCTGACTTTC
TRBD1	TRBV6-5	TRBJ2-7	.	CASSYSRGLAGGEQYF	TGTGCCAGCAGTTACTCGAGGGGTTTAGCAGGGGGCGAGCAGTACTTC
TRBD1	TRBV6-5	TRBJ1-2	few	CASNLDRGPYGYTF	TGTGCCAGCAACCTGGACAGGGGACCCTATGGCTACACCTTC
.	TRBV5-1	TRBJ2-1	once	CASSWDISSYNEQFF	TGCGCCAGCAGCTGGGACATTAGCTCCTACAATGAGCAGTTCTTC
TRBD2	TRBV9	TRBJ2-1	.	CASSGGSIKREGDNEQFF	TGTGCCAGCAGCGGCGGATCTATAAAGCGGGAGGGGGACAATGAGCAGTTCTTC
TRBD2	TRBV27	TRBJ2-1	.	CASGRLAGGSYNEQFF	TGTGCCAGCGGACGACTAGCGGGAGGGTCCTACAATGAGCAGTTCTTC
TRBD1	TRBV6-6	TRBJ1-5	.	CASMGQGGVNQPQHF	TGTGCCAGCATGGGTCAGGGGGGTGTCAATCAGCCCCAGCATTTT
.	TRBV12-3/TRBV12-4	TRBJ1-6	.	CASSRGMDSPLHF	TGTGCCAGCAGTCGGGGAATGGATTCACCCCTCCACTTT
TRBD2	TRBV13	TRBJ2-1	.	CASSSPSSGPYNEQFF	TGTGCCAGCAGCTCGCCCTCTAGCGGGCCGTACAATGAGCAGTTCTTC
.	TRBV7-9	TRBJ2-3	.	CASSVGGTDTQYF	TGTGCCAGCAGCGTGGGAGGCACAGATACGCAGTATTTT
TRBD1	TRBV9	TRBJ2-7	.	CASTPGTGGDEQYF	TGTGCCAGCACCCCCGGGACAGGGGGCGACGAGCAGTACTTC
.	TRBV6-2/TRBV6-3	TRBJ2-1	few	CASSYGHEQFF	TGTGCCAGCAGTTACGGCCACGAGCAGTTCTTC
.	TRBV29-1	TRBJ1-4	.	CSVADRHNEKLFF	TGCAGCGTTGCTGACAGGCATAATGAAAAACTGTTTTTT
TRBD2	TRBV11-1	TRBJ2-7	.	CASSFGRGFSSYEQYF	TGTGCCAGCAGCTTTGGGAGGGGATTTAGTTCCTACGAGCAGTACTTC
TRBD2	TRBV10-1	TRBJ2-1	.	CASSGETSGRAPYNEQFF	TGCGCCAGCAGTGGGGAGACTAGCGGGAGGGCCCCCTACAATGAGCAGTTCTTC
.	TRBV19	TRBJ1-5	.	CASIGTPYSNQPQHF	TGTGCCAGTATAGGGACACCGTATAGCAATCAGCCTCAGCATTTT
.	TRBV4-2	TRBJ2-1	.	CASSQDGTANEQFF	TGTGCCAGCAGCCAAGACGGAACAGCCAATGAGCAGTTCTTC
.	TRBV11-2	TRBJ2-2	.	CASRRGSGELFF	TGTGCCAGCAGGAGGGGGAGCGGGGAGCTGTTTTTT
TRBD2	TRBV5-1	TRBJ2-1	.	CASSLGLAGGSYNEQFF	TGCGCCAGCAGCTTGGGGCTAGCGGGAGGTTCCTACAATGAGCAGTTCTTC
TRBD1	TRBV10-3	TRBJ2-7	.	CAISEWTGGNEQYF	TGTGCCATCAGTGAATGGACAGGGGGCAACGAGCAGTACTTC
.	TRBV20-1	TRBJ2-1	.	CSPRRADEQFF	TGCAGTCCTAGGAGGGCGGATGAGCAGTTCTTC